The clone carrying this T cell receptor (beta chain) was counted many times. Its antigen is still unknown. This specimen belongs to a study of T cell repertoires in cytomegalovirus infection. MiXCR was run by TCRdb on the reads, yielding one entry per CDR3 protein. The sample consists of under 350,000 distinct CDR3 sequences, about 20% of them appearing once. The sequencing here drew on cultured PBMCs, taken from culture after CMV antigen stimulation. This clonotype was sampled from a human donor in good health (CMV status not recorded). Some clones in this sample may be carry-over from other donors' samples.

For the CDR3, the DNA is TGTGCCAGCAGCTTGAGCGGGAGAAGCCTGACCGGGGAGCTGTTTTTT. Translated: CASSLSGRSLTGELFF. The rearrangement uses TRBV7-2 and TRBJ2-2; 8 bases line up with TRBD2. This CDR3 comprises 16 residues. With 3 bases clipped from V and 5 bases from J, the junction kept 8 bases outside the gene matches. CDR1 SGHTA and CDR2 FQGNSA come from the germline V gene.